The 20 T cell receptor beta chains below all came from one sample that was sequenced in a study of read filtering for tumor transcriptome and immune sequencing (dated by TCRdb to between 2020 and 2021). The instrument given in TCRdb is Illumina HiSeq 4000. TCR libraries were constructed from approximately 360 ng RNA using the Immunoverse kit, and molecular barcoded adaptors covering alpha/delta and beta/gamma chains were employed. The raw public data were reprocessed by TCRdb itself: fastp quality trimming at Q25, MiXCR clonotype calling, in-frame beta chains only. Every entry covers one CDR3 protein and lists the most common genes and DNA from its rows. This sample holds around 130,000 distinct CDR3 sequences; around 13% were observed only once. The ten largest clones take up around 8.2% of the sample. The specimen sequenced was a population of CD138-negative cells sorted from bone marrow. The sample's cell subset or site, from its label and the paper: bone marrow mononuclear cells depleted of CD138+ plasma/myeloma cells by negative magnetic selection. Source of these receptors: a donor aged 40 or over with multiple myeloma.

This clonotype has a count of ten or more. The CDR3 is CSARLGYLNSPLHF. CDR3 nucleotide sequence: TGCAGTGCTAGGTTGGGATATTTGAATTCACCCCTCCACTTT. The chain carries TRBV20-1 and TRBJ1-6; D remains unclear. CDR3 length: 14 amino acids. Per germline, CDR1 DFQATT and CDR2 SNEGSKA (reference sequence). Deletions cut 3 bases from V and 7 bases from J, with 13 bases between.

This clonotype has at least ten counts. The rearrangement links TRBV15 to TRBJ2-7; no reliable D call. V was cut by 4 bases and J by 6 bases, with 13 bases left in between. This CDR3 is 13 amino acids long. CDR1 LNHNV and CDR2 YYDKDF come from the germline V gene (reference sequence). In nucleotides, the CDR3 is TGTGCCACCAGCAAAAGGGAAGGACGCGAGCAGTACTTC. Protein sequence: CATSKREGREQYF.

Turning to this clonotype: The CDR3 end shows no conserved phenylalanine or tryptophan, and so a read error is likely. This chain's CDR3 is CASSLRYRQGATADTQYL. Here the CDR3 DNA reads TGCGCCAGCAGCTTGCGATACCGACAGGGGGCGACCGCAGATACGCAGTATCTT. V gene TRBV5-1 combines with J gene TRBJ2-3; TRBD1 agrees at 10 bases. J was trimmed by 4 bases and V by 1 base; bases with no gene match: 12. Germline assignment: CDR1 SGHRS and CDR2 YFSETQ. CDR3 length: 18 residues.

This clonotype was detected ten times or more. The CDR3 nucleotides are TGTGCCAGCAGGCTAGCGGGAGGGACAGATACGCAGTATTTT. It translates to CASRLAGGTDTQYF. The J gene is TRBJ2-3, the V gene TRBV6-2 or TRBV6-3; 12 nucleotides match TRBD2. The CDR3 length is 14 residues. With 6 bases clipped from V and 3 bases from J, the junction kept 1 base outside the gene matches. The germline gives CDR1 MNHEY, CDR2 SVGEGT.

This clonotype occurred many times. The genes are TRBV13 and TRBJ2-1, with D hard to call. The CDR3 has 13 residues. Germline V CDR1 and CDR2: PRHDT, FYEKMQ (reference sequence). V dropped 5 bases and J dropped 8 bases, with 13 bases sitting between them. As DNA, the CDR3 is TGTGCCAGCAGCCCGTCTAGGTCGGATGAGCAGTTCTTC. This encodes CASSPSRSDEQFF.

This clonotype was picked up many times. V usage is TRBV19 and J usage is TRBJ2-7; the match to TRBD1 covers 10 bases. The V and J ends lost 7 bases and 0 bases, in that order; junction bases with no gene match: 3. CDR3 length: 14 residues. Per the germline V gene, CDR1 is LNHDA and CDR2 is SQIVND (reference sequence). The CDR3 loop reads CASTRTGGSYEQYF. The CDR3 coding sequence is TGTGCCAGTACTCGGACAGGGGGCTCCTACGAGCAGTACTTC.

The table lists this clonotype with many counts. This rearrangement joins TRBV19 to TRBJ2-5; 8 bases fit TRBD1. The germline CDR1 and CDR2 sequences are LNHDA and SQIVND (reference sequence). The junction had 2 bases not matched to a gene; V was cut back by 3 bases and J by 5 bases. There are 13 residues in the CDR3. The CDR3 region has the DNA TGTGCCAGTAGTATCGACAGGGGTGAGACCCAGTACTTC. It specifies CASSIDRGETQYF.

In this sample, this clonotype turned up many times. J is TRBJ2-1 and V is TRBV12-3 or TRBV12-4, with TRBD2 matching 8 bases. CDR3 length equals 14 residues. V dropped 7 bases and J dropped 2; count of bases not matched to a gene: 4. The CDR3 is CASISGGAYNEQFF. DNA of the CDR3: TGTGCCAGCATCTCCGGGGGGGCCTACAATGAGCAGTTCTTC.

Ten or more counts support this clonotype. The chain has TRBV5-1 and TRBJ2-7, with 7 bases fitting TRBD2. Losses at the gene ends were 4 bases for V and 4 bases for J; bases not matched to a gene: 8. The CDR3 is 14 residues long. The germline V gene has CDR1 SGHRS and CDR2 YFSETQ. Here the CDR3 reads CASSGLAVEYEQYF. CDR3 in DNA: TGCGCCAGCAGCGGCCTAGCGGTGGAGTACGAGCAGTACTTC.

This clonotype was counted only a few times. The chain carries TRBV20-1 and TRBJ2-3; TRBD2 agrees at 11 bases. Germline CDR1 reads DFQATT; CDR2 reads SNEGSKA (reference sequence). The ends lost 3 bases at V and 6 bases at J; junction bases unmatched: 8. The CDR3 length is 15 residues. CDR3 in DNA: TGCAGTGCTAGGGGGACTAGCGGCCTCAAGGATACGCAGTATTTT. Translating gives CSARGTSGLKDTQYF.

There are many counts of this clonotype. The gene calls are TRBV20-1 and TRBJ2-1; 13 positions match TRBD2. Germline V lookup: CDR1 DFQATT, CDR2 SNEGSKA (reference sequence). J was trimmed by 4 bases and V by 6 bases; bases with no gene match: 3. This CDR3 contains 14 residues. As DNA, the CDR3 is TGCAGTGCCCCGGGACTAGCGGGGTACAATGAGCAGTTCTTC. This sequence encodes CSAPGLAGYNEQFF.

This clonotype has ten or more counts. The chain employs TRBV6-1 and TRBJ2-2, with 8 bases matching TRBD1. Germline assignment: CDR1 MNHNS and CDR2 SASEGT. Losses at the gene ends were 8 bases for V and 7 bases for J; bases not matched to a gene: 3. The CDR3 runs to 12 residues. CDR3 coding DNA: TGTGCCAGCTGGACAGGGAGCGGGGAGCTGTTTTTT. The encoded protein is CASWTGSGELFF.

The V gene is TRBV19, the J gene TRBJ1-5, with D unresolved. CDR3 length: 15 amino acids. The germline V gene has CDR1 LNHDA and CDR2 SQIVND (reference sequence). V was trimmed by 1 base and J by 3 bases, leaving 10 bases between them. The CDR3 reads CASSIAAGLNQPQHF. The CDR3 nucleotides read TGTGCCAGTAGTATAGCGGCAGGACTCAATCAGCCCCAGCATTTT.

This clonotype was detected many times. The chain combines TRBV4-1 with TRBJ2-7; D may correspond to TRBD1 or TRBD2 (6 bases each). The CDR3 extends over 16 amino acids. The V and J ends lost 0 bases and 5 bases respectively, with 17 bases between them. The germline CDR1 and CDR2 sequences are MGHRA and YSYEKL. DNA of the CDR3: TGCGCCAGCAGCCAAGATAATTGGGGGCCGGGAGACGAGCAGTACTTC. It codes for CASSQDNWGPGDEQYF.

This clonotype was seen ten or more times. V and J are TRBV27 and TRBJ1-4; 8 bases match TRBD1. The V gene's germline CDR1 is MNHEY and CDR2 SMNVEV (reference sequence). V lost 5 bases, J lost 7 bases, and 9 bases stayed unmatched. The CDR3 is 15 amino acids. DNA of the CDR3: TGTGCCAGCAGTCCCTACAGGGGGTTGGGTGAAAAACTGTTTTTT. This codes for CASSPYRGLGEKLFF.

This clonotype has at least ten counts. This chain uses TRBV3-1 with TRBJ2-1; D is ambiguous. The CDR3 consists of 12 residues. With 0 bases removed from V and 9 bases from J, the gap between germline ends came to 6 bases. Looked up from germline, CDR1 is LGHDT and CDR2 is YNNKEL (reference sequence). This CDR3 is CASSQETLEQFF. The DNA for the CDR3 is TGTGCCAGCAGCCAAGAGACTCTTGAGCAGTTCTTC.

At least ten counts were recorded for this clonotype. The chain carries TRBV3-1 and TRBJ2-7; 8 nucleotides line up with TRBD2. Germline CDR1 LGHDT, CDR2 YNNKEL (reference sequence). Trimming at V came to 4 bases and at J to 5 bases, leaving 7 bases not matched to a gene. The CDR3 spans 14 residues. Here the CDR3 reads CASSLAGGVHEQYF. The CDR3 DNA is TGTGCCAGCAGCCTTGCGGGAGGTGTGCACGAGCAGTACTTC.

The chain joins TRBV12-3 or TRBV12-4 to TRBJ2-1; D perhaps matches TRBD2 (7 bases). Trimming left V 6 bases short and J 4 bases short, with 16 bases between. There are 15 residues in the CDR3. This CDR3 is CASSTSERGYNEQFF. CDR3 in DNA: TGTGCCAGCAGCACTAGCGAGAGGGGGTACAATGAGCAGTTCTTC.

This clonotype was recorded at least ten times. V usage is TRBV19 and J usage is TRBJ2-1; the D gene could be TRBD1 or TRBD2 (6 bases each). The germline gives CDR1 LNHDA, CDR2 SQIVND (reference sequence). Trimming left V 5 bases short and J 0 bases short, with 23 bases between. The CDR3 spans 19 residues. Written as DNA, the CDR3 is TGTGCCAGTAGTCTACGCCCCAGCCCCCCGGGGGCCTCCTACAATGAGCAGTTCTTC. Translated: CASSLRPSPPGASYNEQFF.

This clonotype was detected only a few times. This chain links TRBV23-1 with TRBJ2-1; TRBD2 aligns across 9 bases. TRBV23-1 is assigned to the ORF class and has an uncertain function. V shed 0 bases, J shed 12 bases, and the junction held 0 bases outside the gene matches. The length of the CDR3 is 12 residues. CDR3 amino acids: CASSQSSGRQFF. CDR3 sequence (DNA): TGCGCCAGCAGTCAATCTAGCGGGAGGCAGTTCTTC.